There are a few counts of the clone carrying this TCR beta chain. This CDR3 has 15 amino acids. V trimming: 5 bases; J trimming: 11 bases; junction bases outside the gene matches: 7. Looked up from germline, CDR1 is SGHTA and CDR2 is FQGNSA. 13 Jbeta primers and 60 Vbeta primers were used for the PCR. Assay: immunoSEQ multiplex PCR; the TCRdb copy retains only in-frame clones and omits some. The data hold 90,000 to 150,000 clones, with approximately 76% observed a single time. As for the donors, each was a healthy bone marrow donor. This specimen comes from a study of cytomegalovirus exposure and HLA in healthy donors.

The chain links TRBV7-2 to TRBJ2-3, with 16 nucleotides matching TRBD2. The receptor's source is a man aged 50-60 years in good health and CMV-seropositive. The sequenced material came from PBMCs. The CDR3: CASSPPGTSGGEQYF. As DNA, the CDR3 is TGTGCCAGCAGCCCTCCCGGGACTAGCGGGGGGGAGCAGTATTTT.